The entry that follows covers one TCR beta chain sequence. Its antigen is as yet unknown. These data are taken from a study of OX40 agonist ivuxolimab in advanced cancers. Study at large: Administration of intravenous ivuxolimab to patients occurred every 2 weeks at 0.01 to 10 mg/kg. Three patients responded partially, comprising one with hepatocellular carcinoma and two with cutaneous melanoma. Study-wide results and caveats: Dose levels from 0.1 to 3.0 mg/kg saw CD4+ and CD8+ blood T cells expand clonally by week 6. In a subset of nonresponders, normalized T-cell clonal expansion was also low.

Germline CDR1 MDHEN, CDR2 SYDVKM. The CDR3 has 14 residues. Losses at the gene ends were 3 bases for V and 6 bases for J; bases not matched to a gene: 5. Assay: immunoSEQ multiplex PCR; the TCRdb copy retains only in-frame clones and omits some. This table holds about 45,000 clones, around four fifths found once. Sequences were derived from CD4+ or CD8+ T cells sorted from blood, sampled in a trial of the OX40 agonist ivuxolimab. This receptor was identified in an adult with an advanced solid tumor such as melanoma, head and neck, liver or kidney cancer. The genes are TRBV28 and TRBJ1-5, with 7 bases lining up with TRBD1. The CDR3 DNA reads TGTGCCAGCAGTTTGGGGCCAGGGGGTCAGCCCCAGCATTTT. As protein: CASSLGPGGQPQHF.